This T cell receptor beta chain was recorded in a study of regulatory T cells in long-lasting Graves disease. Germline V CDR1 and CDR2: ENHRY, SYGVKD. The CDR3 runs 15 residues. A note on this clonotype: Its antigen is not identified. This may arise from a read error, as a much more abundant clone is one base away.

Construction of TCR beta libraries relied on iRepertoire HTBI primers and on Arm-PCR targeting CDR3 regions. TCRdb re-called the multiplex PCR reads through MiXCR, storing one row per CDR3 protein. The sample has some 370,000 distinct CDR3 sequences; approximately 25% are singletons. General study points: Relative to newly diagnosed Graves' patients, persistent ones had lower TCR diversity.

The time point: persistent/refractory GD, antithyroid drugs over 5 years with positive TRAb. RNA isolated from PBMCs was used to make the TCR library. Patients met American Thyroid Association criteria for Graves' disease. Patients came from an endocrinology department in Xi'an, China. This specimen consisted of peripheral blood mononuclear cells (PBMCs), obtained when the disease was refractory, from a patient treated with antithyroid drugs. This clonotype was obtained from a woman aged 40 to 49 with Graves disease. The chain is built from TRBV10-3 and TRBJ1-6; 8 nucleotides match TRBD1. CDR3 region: CATSDRRGHNSPLHF. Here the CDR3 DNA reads TGTGCCACCAGTGACCGCAGGGGGCATAATTCACCCCTCCACTTT.